A selection of T cell receptor beta chains follows, all from one sample in a study of T-cell memory formation after mild COVID-19. Using its own MiXCR run on the 5' RACE reads, TCRdb lists one record per CDR3 protein. The sample holds about 560,000 distinct CDR3 sequences; less than 25% are singletons and the top ten take approximately 8.4%. Specimen: PBMCs or a T cell subset sorted from them (not recorded which). These receptors were collected from an adult woman who had mild COVID-19 (a few samples of this study predate the infection). Cell type and time point are not known. The CDR3 runs from the conserved cysteine through the conserved F or W. Each record gives: J gene, V gene, CDR3 length, D gene, clone size, CDR3 protein, CDR3 DNA. The D gene is left open where the match is weak. Clone size is stated in some rows and not others, as once, few, many or a class when expanded.

J gene: TRBJ1-5
V gene: TRBV6-1
CDR3 length: 18
D gene: NA
clone size: NA
CDR3 protein: CASSDQVGRGISNQPQHF
CDR3 DNA: TGTGCCAGCAGTGACCAAGTGGGTAGGGGGATCAGCAATCAGCCCCAGCATTTT

J gene: TRBJ1-3
V gene: TRBV2
CDR3 length: 15
D gene: NA
clone size: few
CDR3 protein: CASRGHGEGGNTIYF
CDR3 DNA: TGTGCCAGCAGGGGACATGGGGAGGGTGGAAACACCATATATTTT

J gene: TRBJ2-7
V gene: TRBV6-2/TRBV6-3
CDR3 length: 14
D gene: NA
clone size: few
CDR3 protein: CASSPGTLTYEQYF
CDR3 DNA: TGTGCCAGCAGCCCCGGGACACTAACCTACGAGCAGTACTTC

J gene: TRBJ1-1
V gene: TRBV20-1
CDR3 length: 15
D gene: NA
clone size: few
CDR3 protein: CSASATGVGRLGAFF
CDR3 DNA: TGCAGTGCTAGCGCAACAGGAGTGGGGCGGCTTGGAGCTTTCTTT

J gene: TRBJ2-3
V gene: TRBV3-1
CDR3 length: 23
D gene: TRBD2
clone size: few
CDR3 protein: CASAPFLLAGLPDAWSGADTQYF
CDR3 DNA: TGTGCCAGCGCCCCGTTTCTACTAGCGGGGCTCCCGGACGCATGGTCGGGTGCGGATACGCAGTATTTT

J gene: TRBJ1-3
V gene: TRBV15
CDR3 length: 15
D gene: NA
clone size: NA
CDR3 protein: CATSRDLSSGNTIYF
CDR3 DNA: TGTGCCACCAGCAGAGATCTAAGTAGCGGAAACACCATATATTTT

J gene: TRBJ2-1
V gene: TRBV29-1
CDR3 length: 14
D gene: NA
clone size: many
CDR3 protein: CSSIKFGFNNEQFF
CDR3 DNA: TGCAGCTCAATAAAATTCGGGTTTAACAATGAGCAGTTCTTC

J gene: TRBJ2-7
V gene: TRBV6-6
CDR3 length: 17
D gene: NA
clone size: NA
CDR3 protein: CASSYSLMRAHSYEQYF
CDR3 DNA: TGTGCCAGCAGTTACTCCTTAATGCGGGCCCACTCCTACGAGCAGTACTTC

J gene: TRBJ2-1
V gene: TRBV28
CDR3 length: 16
D gene: NA
clone size: few
CDR3 protein: CASSEAQGGTYNEQFF
CDR3 DNA: TGTGCCAGCAGTGAGGCCCAGGGGGGCACCTACAATGAGCAGTTCTTC

J gene: TRBJ1-2
V gene: TRBV6-2/TRBV6-3
CDR3 length: 14
D gene: NA
clone size: NA
CDR3 protein: CASHTAGRNYGYTF
CDR3 DNA: TGTGCCAGTCACACCGCTGGACGTAACTATGGCTACACCTTC

J gene: TRBJ1-2
V gene: TRBV4-3
CDR3 length: 14
D gene: NA
clone size: NA
CDR3 protein: CASSQDSAGIGYTF
CDR3 DNA: TGCGCCAGCAGCCAAGATTCAGCGGGAATTGGCTACACCTTC

J gene: TRBJ1-1
V gene: TRBV6-5
CDR3 length: 13
D gene: TRBD1
clone size: few
CDR3 protein: CASSLQGAFEAFF
CDR3 DNA: TGTGCCAGCAGTTTACAGGGGGCTTTTGAAGCTTTCTTT

J gene: TRBJ1-1
V gene: TRBV29-1
CDR3 length: 11
D gene: NA
clone size: NA
CDR3 protein: CSVVRPAEAFF
CDR3 DNA: TGCAGCGTTGTCCGGCCCGCTGAAGCTTTCTTT

J gene: TRBJ2-3
V gene: TRBV27
CDR3 length: 16
D gene: TRBD1
clone size: few
CDR3 protein: CASSLARQGGSDTQYF
CDR3 DNA: TGTGCCAGCAGTTTAGCCAGACAGGGTGGTTCAGATACGCAGTATTTT

J gene: TRBJ2-7
V gene: TRBV6-5
CDR3 length: 14
D gene: NA
clone size: NA
CDR3 protein: CASSYSGAPYEQYF
CDR3 DNA: TGTGCCAGCAGTTACTCAGGCGCCCCCTACGAGCAGTACTTC

J gene: TRBJ1-6
V gene: TRBV10-2
CDR3 length: 14
D gene: NA
clone size: NA
CDR3 protein: CASSELYGGSPLHF
CDR3 DNA: TGCGCCAGCAGTGAGCTGTACGGCGGTTCACCCCTCCACTTT

J gene: TRBJ1-6
V gene: TRBV9
CDR3 length: 15
D gene: NA
clone size: NA
CDR3 protein: CASSVESTARSPLHF
CDR3 DNA: TGTGCCAGCAGCGTAGAGAGTACGGCCAGGTCACCCCTCCACTTT

J gene: TRBJ1-3
V gene: TRBV3-1
CDR3 length: 17
D gene: NA
clone size: NA
CDR3 protein: CASSQVFSQGDGNTIYF
CDR3 DNA: TGTGCCAGCAGCCAAGTTTTTAGCCAGGGTGATGGAAACACCATATATTTT

J gene: TRBJ2-3
V gene: TRBV30
CDR3 length: 12
D gene: NA
clone size: many
CDR3 protein: CAWSVTADTQYF
CDR3 DNA: TGTGCCTGGAGTGTAACGGCAGATACGCAGTATTTT

J gene: TRBJ2-5
V gene: TRBV7-7
CDR3 length: 11
D gene: NA
clone size: few
CDR3 protein: CASGGEETQYF
CDR3 DNA: TGTGCCAGCGGGGGAGAGGAGACCCAGTACTTC

J gene: TRBJ2-1
V gene: TRBV5-1
CDR3 length: 13
D gene: NA
clone size: few
CDR3 protein: CASSFLGDNEQFF
CDR3 DNA: TGCGCCAGCAGCTTTCTGGGGGACAATGAGCAGTTCTTC

J gene: TRBJ2-1
V gene: TRBV7-9
CDR3 length: 19
D gene: TRBD1
clone size: NA
CDR3 protein: CASSWHPGQAPSSYNEQFF
CDR3 DNA: TGTGCCAGCAGCTGGCACCCGGGACAGGCTCCGAGCTCCTACAATGAGCAGTTCTTC

J gene: TRBJ2-5
V gene: TRBV5-1
CDR3 length: 14
D gene: TRBD2
clone size: NA
CDR3 protein: CASRPAGGRETQYF
CDR3 DNA: TGCGCCAGCAGACCCGCGGGGGGGAGAGAGACCCAGTACTTC

J gene: TRBJ1-5
V gene: TRBV7-2
CDR3 length: 15
D gene: TRBD1
clone size: NA
CDR3 protein: CASSLVGQEHQPQHF
CDR3 DNA: TGTGCCAGCAGCTTAGTGGGACAGGAACATCAGCCCCAGCATTTT

J gene: TRBJ2-1
V gene: TRBV3-1
CDR3 length: 14
D gene: TRBD2
clone size: many
CDR3 protein: CASSRASGKYEQFF
CDR3 DNA: TGTGCCAGCAGCCGTGCGAGCGGGAAGTATGAGCAGTTCTTC

J gene: TRBJ1-3
V gene: TRBV5-1
CDR3 length: 14
D gene: TRBD1
clone size: few
CDR3 protein: CASSLEGQANTIYF
CDR3 DNA: TGCGCCAGCAGCTTGGAGGGACAGGCAAACACCATATATTTT

J gene: TRBJ1-5
V gene: TRBV7-9
CDR3 length: 12
D gene: NA
clone size: few
CDR3 protein: CASSSGYQPQHF
CDR3 DNA: TGTGCCAGCAGCTCCGGTTATCAGCCCCAGCATTTT

J gene: TRBJ2-3
V gene: TRBV5-1
CDR3 length: 17
D gene: TRBD2
clone size: many
CDR3 protein: CASSLVTSGSGTDTQYF
CDR3 DNA: TGCGCCAGCAGCTTGGTGACTAGCGGGAGTGGCACAGATACGCAGTATTTT

J gene: TRBJ2-5
V gene: TRBV20-1
CDR3 length: 12
D gene: NA
clone size: NA
CDR3 protein: CSASRAQETQYF
CDR3 DNA: TGCAGTGCCTCCCGGGCCCAAGAGACCCAGTACTTC

J gene: TRBJ2-1
V gene: TRBV28
CDR3 length: 14
D gene: NA
clone size: NA
CDR3 protein: CASSSWTDDNEQFF
CDR3 DNA: TGTGCCAGCAGTTCGTGGACAGACGACAATGAGCAGTTCTTC

J gene: TRBJ2-4
V gene: TRBV27
CDR3 length: 16
D gene: TRBD2
clone size: few
CDR3 protein: CASSSRLAGFKNIQYF
CDR3 DNA: TGTGCCAGCAGTTCGAGACTAGCGGGTTTTAAAAACATTCAGTACTTC

J gene: TRBJ2-2
V gene: TRBV20-1
CDR3 length: 17
D gene: NA
clone size: few
CDR3 protein: CSARLHGQGGDTGELFF
CDR3 DNA: TGCAGTGCTAGATTACACGGACAGGGAGGGGACACCGGGGAGCTGTTTTTT

J gene: TRBJ2-3
V gene: TRBV5-6
CDR3 length: 16
D gene: TRBD1
clone size: NA
CDR3 protein: CASSWDRGRIRDTQYF
CDR3 DNA: TGTGCCAGCAGCTGGGACAGGGGGCGGATCAGGGATACGCAGTATTTT

J gene: TRBJ2-1
V gene: TRBV14
CDR3 length: 14
D gene: NA
clone size: NA
CDR3 protein: CASSRDSFYNEQFF
CDR3 DNA: TGTGCCAGCAGCCGGGACTCGTTCTACAATGAGCAGTTCTTC

J gene: TRBJ2-3
V gene: TRBV5-4
CDR3 length: 16
D gene: NA
clone size: NA
CDR3 protein: CATRSGGGQGTDTQYF
CDR3 DNA: TGTGCCACGAGGTCAGGGGGGGGCCAGGGCACAGATACGCAGTATTTT

J gene: TRBJ2-1
V gene: TRBV4-3
CDR3 length: 15
D gene: TRBD2
clone size: few
CDR3 protein: CASSQTSGFYNEQFF
CDR3 DNA: TGCGCCAGCAGCCAGACTAGCGGGTTTTACAATGAGCAGTTCTTC

J gene: TRBJ2-5
V gene: TRBV9
CDR3 length: 15
D gene: TRBD2
clone size: few
CDR3 protein: CASSTTSGSGETQYF
CDR3 DNA: TGTGCCAGCAGCACGACTAGCGGGAGTGGTGAGACCCAGTACTTC

J gene: TRBJ2-2
V gene: TRBV10-3
CDR3 length: 14
D gene: TRBD2
clone size: once
CDR3 protein: CAIHAGEVTGELFF
CDR3 DNA: TGTGCCATTCACGCGGGAGAGGTCACCGGGGAGCTGTTTTTT

J gene: TRBJ1-2
V gene: TRBV2
CDR3 length: 15
D gene: TRBD1
clone size: NA
CDR3 protein: CASRGLTGFNYGYTF
CDR3 DNA: TGTGCCAGCAGGGGCCTGACAGGGTTTAACTATGGCTACACCTTC

J gene: TRBJ2-7
V gene: TRBV4-3
CDR3 length: 16
D gene: NA
clone size: NA
CDR3 protein: CASSQGGRDNSYEQYF
CDR3 DNA: TGCGCCAGCAGCCAGGGGGGCCGGGACAACTCCTACGAGCAGTACTTC

J gene: TRBJ1-3
V gene: TRBV7-2
CDR3 length: 15
D gene: NA
clone size: NA
CDR3 protein: CASSLAGGGGNTIYF
CDR3 DNA: TGTGCCAGCAGCTTAGCCGGGGGTGGTGGAAACACCATATATTTT

J gene: TRBJ2-7
V gene: TRBV5-1
CDR3 length: 13
D gene: TRBD2
clone size: NA
CDR3 protein: CASSLASGGEQYF
CDR3 DNA: TGCGCCAGCAGCTTGGCTTCGGGGGGCGAGCAGTACTTC

J gene: TRBJ1-2
V gene: TRBV20-1
CDR3 length: 9
D gene: NA
clone size: NA
CDR3 protein: CSAVNGYTF
CDR3 DNA: TGCAGTGCTGTAAATGGCTACACCTTC

J gene: TRBJ2-3
V gene: TRBV7-6
CDR3 length: 14
D gene: NA
clone size: few
CDR3 protein: CASSPWDRADTQYF
CDR3 DNA: TGTGCCAGCAGCCCGTGGGATCGGGCAGATACGCAGTATTTT

J gene: TRBJ1-2
V gene: TRBV5-6
CDR3 length: 14
D gene: NA
clone size: NA
CDR3 protein: CASSLEGGEGGYTF
CDR3 DNA: TGTGCCAGCAGCTTGGAGGGCGGGGAAGGCGGCTACACCTTC

J gene: TRBJ2-7
V gene: TRBV5-1
CDR3 length: 16
D gene: TRBD1
clone size: few
CDR3 protein: CASGPYSGTGFYEQYF
CDR3 DNA: TGCGCCAGCGGGCCTTACTCCGGGACAGGTTTCTACGAGCAGTACTTC

J gene: TRBJ2-7
V gene: TRBV20-1
CDR3 length: 13
D gene: NA
clone size: few
CDR3 protein: CSATAGGAYEQYF
CDR3 DNA: TGCAGTGCTACTGCAGGGGGGGCCTACGAGCAGTACTTC

J gene: TRBJ1-1
V gene: TRBV7-9
CDR3 length: 14
D gene: NA
clone size: few
CDR3 protein: CASTPSGINTEAFF
CDR3 DNA: TGTGCCAGCACCCCCTCAGGGATAAACACTGAAGCTTTCTTT